This T cell receptor beta chain was obtained from a study of blood T cell repertoires in COVID-19 (dated by TCRdb to 2020 to 2022). Notes on the research overall: Samples from collaborators originated in the United States, Italy and Spain and spanned both the acute and convalescent phases of COVID-19. The material from the prospective study consisted of cDNA or gDNA derived from T cells, B-cell-depleted T cells, or PBMCs. Deeply sampled blood TCRbeta repertoires from subjects exposed to, actively infected with, or recovered from COVID-19 were included in the dataset. A freely available public database, intended as a resource for researchers studying the immune response to SARS-CoV-2, is where the repertoires were released. Samples were obtained from the ongoing ImmuneRACE study (first 160 participants) and from some 1,300 subjects provided by 6 global collaborators. Nearly every sample came with metadata listing a de-identified subject ID, COVID-19 status, age in years and sex. HLA class I and class II types, where available, came from metadata supplied by the sample provider rather than from assay-based typing. Overall study outcomes, separate from this receptor: The quantity of clinical and demographic metadata differed by source and by participant and was supplied without curation.

Note on this clone: No cognate antigen has been identified for it. No clone much larger than this one lies a single base away; base qualities are absent.

Samples from volunteer blood donors who had recovered from COVID-19 were contributed by a second Seattle source. Whole blood was collected in K2EDTA tubes by collaborating institutions according to the institutions' own protocols. For TCRbeta analysis, collaborators shipped samples in one of three forms: frozen whole blood, isolated PBMCs, or DNA extracted from either of those sample types. TCRbeta CDR3 regions were amplified from genomic DNA by means of the immunoSEQ Assay, a bias-controlled multiplex PCR. Processing in the source paper ran as follows. The number of nucleated cells in each sample was estimated by amplification of reference gene primers within the assay. Sequence reads were collapsed and filtered to measure the absolute abundance of every unique TCRbeta CDR3 rearrangement. For each sample, productive Simpson clonality was calculated as the square root of Simpson's diversity index across productive rearrangements. TCRdb carries this immuneACCESS record with in-frame sequences only. Its versions omit some clonotypes, under half of them owing to an unresolved V gene in the studies checked, with the rest unexplained. Clone size and the V and J calls come from that table; the DNA yielded D and trimming. Present in this sample are approximately 150,000 clones, about 83% of which were seen just once. The ten largest clones add up to roughly 20% of the sample.

The CDR3 runs 15 residues from the cysteine to the phenylalanine. Solely the CDR3 DNA is kept, with 45 bases framed from the first base. CDR1 and CDR2, per the germline V gene, are SGHRS and YFSETQ. V is cut by 0 bases and J by 2 bases, and the space between the germline ends is 10 bases. The sequencing sample was made of peripheral blood. The receptor's source is a woman in her 70s who had recovered from COVID-19. Rearrangement joined TRBV5-1 to TRBJ2-3; no D gene call is confident. The nucleotide sequence is given as TGCGCCAGCAGCTTGGGCGAGGATCCCACAGATACGCAGTATTTT. The encoded protein is CASSLGEDPTDTQYF.